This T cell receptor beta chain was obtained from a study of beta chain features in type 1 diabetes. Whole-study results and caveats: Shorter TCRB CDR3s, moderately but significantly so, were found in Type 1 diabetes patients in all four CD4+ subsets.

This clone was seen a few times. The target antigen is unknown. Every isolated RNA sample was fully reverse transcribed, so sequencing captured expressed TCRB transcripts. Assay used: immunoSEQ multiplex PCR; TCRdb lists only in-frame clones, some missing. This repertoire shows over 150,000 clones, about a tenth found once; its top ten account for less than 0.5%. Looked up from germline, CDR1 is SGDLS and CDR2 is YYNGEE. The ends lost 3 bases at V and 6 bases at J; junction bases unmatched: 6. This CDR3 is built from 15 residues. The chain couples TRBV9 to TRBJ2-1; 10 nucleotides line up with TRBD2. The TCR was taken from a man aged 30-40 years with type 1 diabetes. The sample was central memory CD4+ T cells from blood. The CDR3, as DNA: TGTGCCAGCAGCGCCGGACTAGCGGCGATCAATGAGCAGTTCTTC. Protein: CASSAGLAAINEQFF.